The entry below describes one T cell receptor (beta chain). This clonotype was seen at least ten times. It lacks a known antigen. Base quality data are lacking; no much larger clone is found one base away. In the paper's terms, the time point label means: patch test 2, 6 weeks after DPC sensitization. What this sample's treatment or condition label stands for: therapeutic diphenylcyclopropenone sensitization with weekly scalp DPC. At each patch-test visit, blood was drawn before the patch test was applied. Eligible patients were aged 18 to 70, diagnosed with alopecia, deemed suitable for DPC therapy, and excluded if pregnant. Unfractionated whole blood was collected in Tempus Blood RNA tubes, and total RNA was extracted from that blood. This record comes from a study of human T cells and chemical hapten exposure (TCRdb year 2021). Regarding the study in general: For sensitization, 2% DPC in acetone was applied to a 2 cm by 2 cm area of upper inner arm skin. Blood samples were taken from patients before sensitization (week 0) and at 2, 6 and about 24 weeks after DPC sensitization. Libraries were pooled for sequencing, and variation in per-sample TCR yields was attributed mainly to small differences in library volumes within the pool. In alopecia patients, the study followed how the peripheral blood TCR repertoire changed in vivo over primary and secondary sensitization to diphenylcyclopropenone (DPC), a hapten. The patient cohort, mostly female, included alopecia areata with under or over 50% scalp involvement, alopecia totalis and alopecia universalis. Patch testing was done on the upper back using Finn chambers containing 0.01% DPC, and results were scored after 6 days according to International Contact Dermatitis Research Group standards. Throughout the study period of around 25 weeks, patients also received therapeutic DPC doses to the scalp every week. Under 30 alopecia patients gave blood for TCR sequencing at one to four time points (pre-sensitization, 2, 6 and 24 weeks). Results and caveats for the whole study, not just this receptor: Because all patients had alopecia, a presumed autoimmune disease, the immune response of the patients might differ from that of healthy individuals. Significantly more large CDR3 similarity clusters were formed by expanded TCRs than by pre-sensitization or healthy control sets, consistent with antigen-driven responses. DPC sensitization did not change the number of TCRs with a frequency above 1 in 1000, and there was no evidence of changes in global repertoire structure. Patch test score was positively correlated with the number of PT1 expanded TCRs, with significance at thresholds 8, 16 and 32 but not at 4. Repeated subsampling changed both the strength of the expansion versus patch-test correlation and the threshold at which the correlation became significant.

Receptor amplification or capture employed RACE. The sequencer listed for this sample is NextSeq 500. Library preparation attached unique molecular identifiers to individual cDNA molecules for quantitative, reproducible TCR counting. From each blood RNA sample, both TCR alpha and TCR beta chains were sequenced. The authors' pipeline ran thus. Samples had a median of approximately 93,000 TCRs, with a range from roughly 23,224 to 700,000. The Decombinator software suite was used to annotate V, J and CDR3 in the TCR reads. Every sample was subsampled to the same number of TCRs (28,000) for the PS versus PT1 abundance plots. Expanded TCRs were defined as absent before sensitization and observed at least eight times at the 2-week time point. In TCRdb, the public reads were trimmed at Q25 with fastp and aligned with MiXCR, with productive beta chains retained. Records with the same CDR3 protein are collapsed into one entry carrying the most frequent genes and DNA. In this record, the V and J calls reflect TCRdb's handling and not the investigators' own analysis. In this sample the table shows 80,000 to 95,000 distinct CDR3 sequences, roughly 11% of which occur a single time. The ten biggest clones cover roughly 2% of the sample.

This TCR derives from a man aged 40-50 years with alopecia areata. Some clones in this sample may be carry-over from other donors' samples. This specimen was whole blood, taken in connection with sensitization to the hapten diphenylcyclopropenone (DPC).

CDR3 reads: CATSDGSRNTEAFF. The bases read TGTGCCACCAGTGATGGCTCGAGGAACACTGAAGCTTTCTTT. The V and J segments used are TRBV24-1 and TRBJ1-1; too little of a D gene remains to name it. For CDR1 and CDR2, the germline V gene lists KGHDR and SFDVKD. From the cysteine through the phenylalanine, the CDR3 covers 14 amino acids. Of the read, only the CDR3 DNA is kept; its 42 bases are in frame from base 1. Between the V and J ends, shortened by 3 bases and 1 base respectively, the junction contains 8 bases.